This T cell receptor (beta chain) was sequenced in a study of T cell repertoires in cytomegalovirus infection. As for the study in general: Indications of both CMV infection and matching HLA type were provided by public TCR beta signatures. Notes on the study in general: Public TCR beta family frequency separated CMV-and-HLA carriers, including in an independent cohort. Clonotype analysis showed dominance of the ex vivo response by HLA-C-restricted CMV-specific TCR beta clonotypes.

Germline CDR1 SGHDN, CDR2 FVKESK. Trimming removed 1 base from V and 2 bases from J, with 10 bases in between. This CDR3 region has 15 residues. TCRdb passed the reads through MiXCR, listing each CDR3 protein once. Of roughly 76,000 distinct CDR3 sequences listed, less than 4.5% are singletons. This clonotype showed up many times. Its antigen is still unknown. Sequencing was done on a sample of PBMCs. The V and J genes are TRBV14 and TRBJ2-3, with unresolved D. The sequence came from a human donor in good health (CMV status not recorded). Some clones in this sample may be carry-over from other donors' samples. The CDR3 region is CASSQGQRPTDTQYF. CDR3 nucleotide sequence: TGTGCCAGCAGCCAAGGTCAGCGTCCCACAGATACGCAGTATTTT.